What follows are 20 T cell receptor beta chains derived from one specimen sequenced in a study of CD8 T cells in Susac syndrome. Random hexamers served to reverse transcribe roughly 0.45 to 1 ug RNA. TCRdb fed the immunoSEQ multiplex PCR reads into MiXCR, producing one record per CDR3 protein. The sample has 92,000 or so distinct CDR3 sequences, 90% to 97% seen once. Sequencing was carried out using CD8+ T cells from PBMCs. The source of these receptors is a human donor with Susac syndrome.

The rearrangement joins TRBV30 to TRBJ2-7, with 7 bases matching TRBD1. Losses at the gene ends were 8 bases for V and 1 base for J; bases not matched to a gene: 5. Germline CDR1 and CDR2: GTSNPN and SVGIG (reference sequence). The CDR3 totals 12 residues. The CDR3, as DNA: TGTGCCGGGACAGAAAATTCCTACGAGCAGTACTTC. It yields the protein CAGTENSYEQYF.

The V gene is TRBV12-3 or TRBV12-4, the J gene TRBJ2-5; no reliable D call. The V end lost 4 bases, the J end lost 2 bases, and 5 bases lay between the germline ends. The CDR3 spans 12 residues. The CDR3 sequence is CASSSGQETQYF. CDR3 coding DNA: TGTGCCAGCAGTTCTGGACAAGAGACCCAGTACTTC.

The chain carries TRBV6-6 and TRBJ1-2; D might be TRBD1 (5 bases). Between the trimmed V and J ends, which lost 6 bases and 8 bases, there was a span of 16 bases. Germline V gene data show CDR1 as MNHNY and CDR2 as SVGAGI (reference sequence). The CDR3 totals 13 residues. CDR3 sequence: CASSPSGTQGYTF. The CDR3 DNA is TGTGCCAGCAGCCCTTCAGGGACTCAAGGCTACACCTTC.

This rearrangement joins TRBV5-6 to TRBJ1-2, with a weak D call TRBD1 (6 bases). Trimming pared 4 bases from V and 3 bases from J, leaving 10 bases between. CDR3 size: 13 residues. Germline CDR1 is SGHDT and CDR2 is YYEEEE. This CDR3 reads CASSPRQDYGYTF. The CDR3 nucleotides are TGTGCCAGCAGCCCACGACAGGACTATGGCTACACCTTC.

The chain employs TRBV6-6 and TRBJ2-7, with D possibly being TRBD1 (5 bases). V lost 6 bases and J lost 3, with 9 bases in between. CDR1 and CDR2 (germline): MNHNY, SVGAGI (reference sequence). CDR3 length: 12 residues. CDR3 amino acids: CASSRQNYEQYF. In DNA form, the CDR3 reads TGTGCCAGCAGCCGACAGAACTACGAGCAGTACTTC.

The CDR3: CASSDTGPQHEQYF. The CDR3 nucleotides read TGTGCCAGCAGTGATACAGGACCTCAGCACGAGCAGTACTTC. The chain is built from TRBV2 and TRBJ2-7; D is perhaps TRBD1 (5 bases). The CDR3 has 14 residues. From germline, CDR1 is SNHLY and CDR2 FYNNEI. Trimming shortened V by 3 bases and J by 5 bases, and 14 bases separated the two germline ends.

This chain joins TRBV20-1 and TRBJ1-1; 9 positions agree with TRBD1. Germline CDR1 and CDR2: DFQATT and SNEGSKA (reference sequence). Unmatched junction bases numbered 11, after V lost 6 bases and J lost 0 bases. The CDR3 is 16 residues long. CDR3 amino acids: CSAPRTGVFMNTEAFF. The CDR3 DNA is TGCAGTGCCCCCCGGACAGGGGTCTTCATGAACACTGAAGCTTTCTTT.

The chain recombines TRBV29-1 with TRBJ1-5; possible D gene TRBD1, 5 bases. CDR1 is SQVTM, CDR2 ANQGSEA, per germline. Trimming pared 6 bases from V and 5 bases from J, leaving 11 bases between. There are 12 residues in the CDR3. Written as DNA, the CDR3 is TGCAGCGTCGGGGGGAAGGATCAGCCCCAGCATTTT. This codes for CSVGGKDQPQHF.

The J gene is TRBJ1-2, the V gene TRBV5-1; a possible D gene is TRBD1 (6 bases). V was pared by 3 bases and J by 6 bases, with 15 bases between. This CDR3 region has 14 residues. The germline gives CDR1 SGHRS, CDR2 YFSETQ. In nucleotides, the CDR3 is TGCGCCAGCAGCTACGGACAGAGGGGGGATGGCTACACCTTC. Residues: CASSYGQRGDGYTF.

This clonotype occurred once. V usage is TRBV9 and J usage is TRBJ2-5, with 8 bases fitting TRBD1. Germline CDR1 SGDLS, CDR2 YYNGEE. Unmatched junction bases numbered 4, after V lost 6 bases and J lost 3 bases. This CDR3 comprises 13 residues. In nucleotides, the CDR3 is TGTGCCAGCAACGAACAGGGGGAAGAGACCCAGTACTTC. As protein: CASNEQGEETQYF.

CDR3 in DNA: TGTGCCAGCAGTTGGACACCTACCAATGAGCAGTTCTTC. This translates into CASSWTPTNEQFF. V usage is TRBV6-5 and J usage is TRBJ2-1; possible D gene TRBD1, 5 bases. This CDR3 has 13 residues. The V and J ends lost 4 bases and 6 bases respectively, with 10 bases between them. Germline V gene lookup returns CDR1 MNHEY and CDR2 SVGAGI.

This chain connects TRBV5-4 to TRBJ1-1, with TRBD1 identical over 10 bases. CDR3 length: 14 residues. Trimming at V came to 4 bases and at J to 3 bases, leaving 3 bases not matched to a gene. The germline CDR1 and CDR2 sequences are SGHNT and YYREEE (reference sequence). The CDR3: CASSTGTGDTEAFF. The CDR3 nucleotides are TGTGCCAGCAGCACCGGGACAGGGGACACTGAAGCTTTCTTT.

The V gene is TRBV7-9, the J gene TRBJ2-6; 8 bases agree with TRBD1. The CDR3 consists of 18 residues. The germline gives CDR1 SEHNR, CDR2 FQNEAQ (reference sequence). The trim removed 5 bases at V and 0 bases at J, leaving 9 bases unmatched. In nucleotides, the CDR3 is TGTGCCAGCAGCCCCTCGACAGGGGCTATCTCTGGGGCCAACGTCCTGACTTTC. This codes for CASSPSTGAISGANVLTF.

This CDR3 is CAWGVGINYNEQFF. The DNA of the CDR3 is TGTGCCTGGGGAGTGGGGATCAACTACAATGAGCAGTTCTTC. The rearrangement joins TRBV30 to TRBJ2-1, with D unresolved. The CDR3 is 14 residues long. Trimming removed 5 bases from V and 3 bases from J, with 14 bases in between. Germline CDR1 and CDR2: GTSNPN and SVGIG (reference sequence). Looking up the rest from reference TRBV30 and TRBJ2-1 gives the full variable domain: SQTIHQWPATLVQPVGSPLSLECTVEGTSNPNLYWYRQAAGRGLQLLFYSVGIGQISSEVPQNLSASRPQDRQFILSSKKLLLSDSGFYLCAWGVGINYNEQFFGPGTRLTVL.

V and J are TRBV12-3 or TRBV12-4 and TRBJ1-2; 9 bases align to TRBD1. The junction had 11 bases not matched to a gene; V was cut back by 7 bases and J by 8 bases. This CDR3 region has 14 residues. CDR3 in amino acids: CASTYTGTGSGYTF. The DNA for the CDR3 is TGTGCCAGCACCTATACCGGGACAGGGTCCGGCTACACCTTC.

This clonotype was seen a single time. The chain carries TRBV3-1 and TRBJ2-1, with D perhaps TRBD1 (7 bases). Trimming left V 0 bases short and J 5 bases short, with 8 bases between. Germline assignment: CDR1 LGHDT and CDR2 YNNKEL (reference sequence). CDR3 length: 14 amino acids. The CDR3 nucleotides are TGTGCCAGCAGCCAAGACAGGGGGGACAATGAGCAGTTCTTC. Translating it yields CASSQDRGDNEQFF.

The chain employs TRBV20-1 and TRBJ2-7, with D tentatively TRBD1 or TRBD2 (5 bases each). Between the trimmed V and J ends, which lost 0 bases and 5 bases, there was a span of 23 bases. The CDR3 has 17 amino acids. Germline CDR1 reads DFQATT; CDR2 reads SNEGSKA (reference sequence). The CDR3 sequence: CSARDLADDGAQDEQYF. In DNA form, the CDR3 reads TGCAGTGCTAGAGATCTGGCCGACGACGGGGCTCAGGACGAGCAGTACTTC.

The CDR3 DNA sequence: TGTGCCACCAGTGATTTGCAAGAGACCCAGTACTTC. The encoded protein is CATSDLQETQYF. V gene TRBV24-1 combines with J gene TRBJ2-5; D unresolved. Per germline, CDR1 KGHDR and CDR2 SFDVKD. V was shortened by 0 bases and J by 2 bases, with 0 bases between the two germline ends. This CDR3 has 12 residues.

The chain has TRBV20-1 and TRBJ1-1, with D tentatively TRBD1 (6 bases). The germline V gene encodes CDR1 DFQATT and CDR2 SNEGSKA (reference sequence). The CDR3 spans 12 residues. V lost 8 bases to trimming and J lost 6 bases, with 16 bases between them. Written as DNA, the CDR3 is TGCAGTTCTACACAGGGACCTCCTGAAGCTTTCTTT. Translating it yields CSSTQGPPEAFF.

The rearrangement links TRBV20-1 to TRBJ2-5; TRBD1 matches 9 bases. Germline V gene lookup returns CDR1 DFQATT and CDR2 SNEGSKA (reference sequence). V lost 1 base and J lost 5; bases outside the gene matches: 8. The CDR3 is 15 residues long. This CDR3 reads CSARAYGTGRETQYF. CDR3 nucleotides: TGCAGTGCTAGAGCCTATGGGACAGGGCGGGAGACCCAGTACTTC.